This TCR beta chain was profiled in a study of blood T cells in healthy people across ages. Regarding the study as a whole: Expanded clonotype shifts may have been confounded, as the donors had an unknown CMV status. From one million sequenced T cells, diversity estimates were lower bounds. TCR beta diversity, measured per million T cells, fell in a roughly linear way with age.

A J-beta primer mix and a sample-barcoded 5' primer were used in a second PCR of roughly 6 to 11 cycles. TCRdb itself ran the 5' RACE reads through MiXCR, one entry per CDR3 protein. The sample holds roughly 800,000 distinct CDR3 sequences, about 36% seen once. This clonotype has a handful of counts. Its antigen is unidentified. CDR1 DFQATT and CDR2 SNEGSKA come from the germline V gene (reference sequence). Trimming stripped 2 bases from V and 0 bases from J, with 14 bases between. There are 16 residues in the CDR3. The sequencing sample was made of blood. This sequence was found in a man aged 18 to 29 in good health. This chain links TRBV20-1 with TRBJ2-1; possibly TRBD2 for D (5 bases). CDR3 sequence (DNA): TGCAGTGCTAGATCGCAGGAGCGGACCTCCTACAATGAGCAGTTCTTC. Protein sequence: CSARSQERTSYNEQFF.